The source of this TCR beta chain is a study of Ad26.COV2.S vaccination and SARS-CoV-2 variants. The table came from immunoSEQ multiplex PCR; TCRdb's copy has only in-frame clones and leaves some out. Altogether some 250,000 clones are present, roughly 90% being singletons, with the ten largest covering roughly a tenth. As to this clone: Antigen: not known.

General study findings and limits: Total T cell responses, in the TCR breadth and depth analyses, may have been underestimated.

Treatment: some 20 received Ad26.COV2.S at low or high dose, single or two shots; a few received placebo; per-sample allocation not given. Day 63 after the first vaccine or placebo injection was the time point for sampling. Germline V gene data show CDR1 as SGHNT and CDR2 as YYREEE (reference sequence). Trimming stripped 2 bases from V and 8 bases from J, with 5 bases between. The CDR3 extends over 12 amino acids. The chain is built from TRBV5-4 and TRBJ1-6; D is unresolved. Here the sequenced sample was peripheral blood, taken in a trial of Ad26.COV2.S vaccine versus placebo. The origin of this receptor is a person between 18 and 59 years old who received the Ad26.COV2.S COVID-19 vaccine or a placebo. CDR3 region: CASSFPDSPLHF. The CDR3 DNA reads as TGTGCCAGCAGCTTCCCAGATTCACCCCTCCACTTT.